The clone carrying this T cell receptor (beta chain) showed up many times. As yet, its antigen is unknown. The data were taken from a study of post-analysis software for immune sequencing data. Study findings and constraints: The five TRBV segments detected at higher frequency in patients than in controls included TRBV5-6, TRBV5-1 and TRBV20-1.

Trimming removed 4 bases from V and 7 bases from J; junction bases left unmatched: 12. Germline CDR1 and CDR2: SGHRS and YFSETQ. This CDR3 spans 16 amino acids. Each TCR beta cDNA library carried unique molecular identifiers. Out of roughly 0.95 to 11 million T cells, 450,000 to 600,000 cDNA molecules were generated. In TCRdb, the PCR reads were re-called with MiXCR into one record per CDR3 protein. Among some 240,000 distinct CDR3 sequences, 35% to 40% were seen once, and the ten largest hold 4% to 5.5%. The sequencing input was blood. This sequence originates from a girl aged 5 to 17 with multiple sclerosis. J is TRBJ2-1 and V is TRBV5-1; 9 nucleotides agree with TRBD1. CDR3 nucleotide sequence: TGCGCCAGCAGCCCAACTCTAGGGACAGGGAGGAATGAGCAGTTCTTC. Protein: CASSPTLGTGRNEQFF.